Given below is one TCR beta chain in context. The antigen is unknown. This specimen comes from a study of shared clonotypes between healthy human individuals. Overall study context: Aged between 18 and 49, the donors were a couple of women and a few men.

Germline CDR1 LNHDA, CDR2 SQIVND (reference sequence). J gave up 0 bases and V 3 bases, and 6 bases lay outside the gene matches. The CDR3 is 17 amino acids. Genomic DNA of every subset was divided equally among multiple immunoSEQ plates. Profiled with immunoSEQ multiplex PCR; TCRdb holds only in-frame clones, not every one. Of about 510,000 clones in the sample, about 96% were seen once. Study-level points and caveats: Deeper or shallower sequencing was expected to change how clonotypes are shared among donors.

Sequenced sample: naive CD4+ T cells sorted from blood. Subset reported: CD45RA+ positively selected. The chain couples TRBV19 to TRBJ2-4; 9 nucleotides agree with TRBD1. The sequence was obtained from a young woman in good health. CDR3 region: CASSMWGQGLAKNIQYF. CDR3 nucleotides: TGTGCCAGTAGTATGTGGGGACAGGGTCTAGCCAAAAACATTCAGTACTTC. Drawing the rest from reference TRBV19 and TRBJ2-4, the complete variable domain is DGGITQSPKYLFRKEGQNVTLSCEQNLNHDAMYWYRQDPGQGLRLIYYSQIVNDFQKGDIAEGYSVSREKKESFPLTVTSAQKNPTAFYLCASSMWGQGLAKNIQYFGAGTRLSVL.